This T cell receptor beta chain was obtained from a study of graft-versus-host responses after intestinal transplantation. Study-wide context: Those transplanted obtained multivisceral, liver-intestinal, or isolated intestinal grafts. Every recipient had anti-thymocyte globulin induction and roughly three years of tacrolimus plus steroids. Findings of the study overall: The authors found GvH clones in recipient marrow, some appearing first in ileum or blood.

This clone was observed a few times. This CDR3 is 15 amino acids long. CDR1 is SGHVS and CDR2 is FNYEAQ in the germline V gene. After removal of 5 bases from V and 5 bases from J, the junction contained 11 bases not matched to a gene. Data came from immunoSEQ multiplex PCR; TCRdb stores just in-frame clones and leaves some out. The sample records some 10,000 clones, 31% being singletons. The receptor was derived from a human patient who was an organ donor for intestinal transplantation. The chain joins TRBV7-6 to TRBJ2-7; 8 positions agree with TRBD1. Sequenced here: alloreactive CD4+ T cells from a mixed lymphocyte reaction culture, sampled before transplantation. Subset defined: CFSE-low proliferating T cells sorted from roughly six-day pre-transplant mixed lymphocyte reaction (GvH or HvG direction). CDR3 in amino acids: CASSPVTGEPNEQYF. CDR3 coding DNA: TGTGCCAGCAGCCCCGTGACAGGGGAACCTAACGAGCAGTACTTC.